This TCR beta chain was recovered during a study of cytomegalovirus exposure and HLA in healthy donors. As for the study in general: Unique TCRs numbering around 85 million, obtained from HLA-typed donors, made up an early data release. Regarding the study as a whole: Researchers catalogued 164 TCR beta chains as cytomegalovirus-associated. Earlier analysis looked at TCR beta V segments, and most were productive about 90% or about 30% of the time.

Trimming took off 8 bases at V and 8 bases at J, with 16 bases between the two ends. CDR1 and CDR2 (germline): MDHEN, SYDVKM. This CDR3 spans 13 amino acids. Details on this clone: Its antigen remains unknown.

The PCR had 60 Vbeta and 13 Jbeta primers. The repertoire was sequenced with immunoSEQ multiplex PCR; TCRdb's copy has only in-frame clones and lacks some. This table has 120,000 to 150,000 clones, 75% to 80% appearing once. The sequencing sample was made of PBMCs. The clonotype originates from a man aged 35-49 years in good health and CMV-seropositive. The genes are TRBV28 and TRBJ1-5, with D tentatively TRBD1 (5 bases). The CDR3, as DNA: TGTGCCAGCCGGGGGGGAGGTGAGAAGCCCCAGCATTTT. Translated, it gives CASRGGGEKPQHF.